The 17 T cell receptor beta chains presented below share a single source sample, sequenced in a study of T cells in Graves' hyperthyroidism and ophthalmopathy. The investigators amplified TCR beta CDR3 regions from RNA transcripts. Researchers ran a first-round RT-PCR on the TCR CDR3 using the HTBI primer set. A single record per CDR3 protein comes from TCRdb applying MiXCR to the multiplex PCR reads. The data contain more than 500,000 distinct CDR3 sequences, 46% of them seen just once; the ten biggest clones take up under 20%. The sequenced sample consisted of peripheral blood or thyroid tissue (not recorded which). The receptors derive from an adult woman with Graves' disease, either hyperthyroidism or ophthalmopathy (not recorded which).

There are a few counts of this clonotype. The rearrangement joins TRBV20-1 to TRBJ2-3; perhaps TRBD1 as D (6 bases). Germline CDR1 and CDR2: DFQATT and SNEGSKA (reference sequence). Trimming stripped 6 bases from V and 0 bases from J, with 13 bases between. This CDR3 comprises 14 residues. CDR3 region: CSAIRGGSTDTQYF. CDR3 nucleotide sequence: TGCAGTGCCATCAGGGGCGGGAGCACAGATACGCAGTATTTT.

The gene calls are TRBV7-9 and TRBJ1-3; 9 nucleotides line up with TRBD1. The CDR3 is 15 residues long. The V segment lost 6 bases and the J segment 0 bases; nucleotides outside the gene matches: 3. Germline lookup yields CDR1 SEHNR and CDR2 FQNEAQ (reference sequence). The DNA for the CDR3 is TGTGCCAGCAGTAGGACAGGGGCCTCTGGAAACACCATATATTTT. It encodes CASSRTGASGNTIYF.

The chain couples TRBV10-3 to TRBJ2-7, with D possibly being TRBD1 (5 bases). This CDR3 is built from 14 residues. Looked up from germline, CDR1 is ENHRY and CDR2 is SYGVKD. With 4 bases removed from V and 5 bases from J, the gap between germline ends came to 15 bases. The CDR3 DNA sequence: TGTGCCATCAGTGTAATTCAGGGTCGGGACGAGCAGTACTTC. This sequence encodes CAISVIQGRDEQYF.

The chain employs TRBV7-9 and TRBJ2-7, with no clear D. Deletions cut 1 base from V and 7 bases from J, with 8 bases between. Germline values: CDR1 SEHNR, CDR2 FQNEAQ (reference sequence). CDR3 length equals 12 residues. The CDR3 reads CASSLVWQEQYF. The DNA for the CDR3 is TGTGCCAGCAGCTTAGTCTGGCAGGAGCAGTACTTC.

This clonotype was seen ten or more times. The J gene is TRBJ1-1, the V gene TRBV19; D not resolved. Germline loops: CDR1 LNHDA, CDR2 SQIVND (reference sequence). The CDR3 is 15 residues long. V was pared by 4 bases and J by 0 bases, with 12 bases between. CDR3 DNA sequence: TGTGCCAGTAGTAGAAGGCCCAGCCTGAACACTGAAGCTTTCTTT. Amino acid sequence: CASSRRPSLNTEAFF.

The CDR3 bases are TGTGCCATCAGTGAGTTTCGTAGCGGGAGGGCCTCCGGGGAGACCCAGTACTTC. Translated: CAISEFRSGRASGETQYF. V gene TRBV10-3 combines with J gene TRBJ2-5; 11 positions agree with TRBD2. V gave up 1 base and J gave up 5 bases; unmatched junction bases: 12. CDR3 length: 18 residues. CDR1 and CDR2 from the germline V gene are ENHRY and SYGVKD.

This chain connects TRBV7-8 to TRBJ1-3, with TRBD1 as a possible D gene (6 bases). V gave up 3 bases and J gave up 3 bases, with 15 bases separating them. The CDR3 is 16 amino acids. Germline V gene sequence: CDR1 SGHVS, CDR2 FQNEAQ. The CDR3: CASSLSGTRNGNTIYF. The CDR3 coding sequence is TGTGCCAGCAGCTTGTCCGGGACAAGGAATGGAAACACCATATATTTT.

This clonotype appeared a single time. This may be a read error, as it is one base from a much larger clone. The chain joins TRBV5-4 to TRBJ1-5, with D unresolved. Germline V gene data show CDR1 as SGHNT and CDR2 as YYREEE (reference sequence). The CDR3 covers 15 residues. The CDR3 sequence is CASSQDQYSNRPQHF. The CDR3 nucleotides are TGTGCCAGCAGCCAAGACCAGTATAGCAATCGGCCCCAGCATTTT.

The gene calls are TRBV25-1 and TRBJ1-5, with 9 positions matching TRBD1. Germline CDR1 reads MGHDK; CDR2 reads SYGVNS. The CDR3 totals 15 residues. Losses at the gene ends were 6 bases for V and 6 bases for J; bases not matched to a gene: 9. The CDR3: CASRKDRGGPQPQHF. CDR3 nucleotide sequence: TGTGCCAGCAGGAAGGACAGGGGCGGACCTCAGCCCCAGCATTTT. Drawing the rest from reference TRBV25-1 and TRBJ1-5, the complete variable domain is EADIYQTPRYLVIGTGKKITLECSQTMGHDKMYWYQQDPGMELHLIHYSYGVNSTEKGDLSSESTVSRIRTEHFPLTLESARPSHTSQYLCASRKDRGGPQPQHFGDGTRLSIL.

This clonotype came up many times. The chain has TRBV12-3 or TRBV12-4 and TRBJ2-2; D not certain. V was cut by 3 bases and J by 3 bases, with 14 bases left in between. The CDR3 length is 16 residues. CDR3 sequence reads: CASSLRPGWDTGELFF. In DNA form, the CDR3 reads TGTGCCAGCAGTTTGAGGCCGGGTTGGGACACCGGGGAGCTGTTTTTT.

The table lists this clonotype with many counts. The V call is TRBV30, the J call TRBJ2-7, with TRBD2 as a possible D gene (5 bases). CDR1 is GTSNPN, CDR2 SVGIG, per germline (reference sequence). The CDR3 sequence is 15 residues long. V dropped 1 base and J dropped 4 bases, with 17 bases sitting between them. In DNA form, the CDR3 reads TGTGCCTGGAGTGGGGGAGAACGGAGGAGTTACGAGCAGTACTTC. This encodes CAWSGGERRSYEQYF.

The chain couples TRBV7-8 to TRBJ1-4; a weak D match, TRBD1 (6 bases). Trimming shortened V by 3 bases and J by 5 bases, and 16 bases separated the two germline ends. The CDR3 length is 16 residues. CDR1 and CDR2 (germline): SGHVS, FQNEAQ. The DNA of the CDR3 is TGTGCCAGCAGCTTCAGTGGTGGACAGCAGAATGAAAAACTGTTTTTT. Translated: CASSFSGGQQNEKLFF.

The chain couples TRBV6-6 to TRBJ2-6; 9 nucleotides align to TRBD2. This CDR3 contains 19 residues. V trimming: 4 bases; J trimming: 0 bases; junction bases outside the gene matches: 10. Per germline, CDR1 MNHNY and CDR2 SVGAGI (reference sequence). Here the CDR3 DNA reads TGTGCCAGCAGTTTAATCAACCTTAGCGGGAGCTCTGGGGCCAACGTCCTGACTTTC. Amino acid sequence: CASSLINLSGSSGANVLTF.

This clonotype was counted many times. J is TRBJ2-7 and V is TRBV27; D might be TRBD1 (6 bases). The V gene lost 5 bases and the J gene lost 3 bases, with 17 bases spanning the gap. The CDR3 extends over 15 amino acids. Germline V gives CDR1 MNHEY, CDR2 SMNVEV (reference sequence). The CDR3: CASSPRQDGRYEQYF. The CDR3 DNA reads TGTGCCAGCAGTCCGCGACAGGACGGACGCTACGAGCAGTACTTC.

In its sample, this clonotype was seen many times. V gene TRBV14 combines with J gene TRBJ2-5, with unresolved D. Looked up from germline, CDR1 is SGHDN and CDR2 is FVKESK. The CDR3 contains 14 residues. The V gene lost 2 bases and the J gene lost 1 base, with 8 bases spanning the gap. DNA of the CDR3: TGTGCCAGCAGCCAATTTTTGGCCCAAGAGACCCAGTACTTC. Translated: CASSQFLAQETQYF.

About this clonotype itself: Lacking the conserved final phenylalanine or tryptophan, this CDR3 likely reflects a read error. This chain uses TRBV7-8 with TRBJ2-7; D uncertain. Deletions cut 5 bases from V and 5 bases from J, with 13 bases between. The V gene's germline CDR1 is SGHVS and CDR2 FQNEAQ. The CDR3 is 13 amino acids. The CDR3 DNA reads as TGTGCCAGCAGCCCAATAGCTTTTCACGAGCAGTACCTC. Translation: CASSPIAFHEQYL.

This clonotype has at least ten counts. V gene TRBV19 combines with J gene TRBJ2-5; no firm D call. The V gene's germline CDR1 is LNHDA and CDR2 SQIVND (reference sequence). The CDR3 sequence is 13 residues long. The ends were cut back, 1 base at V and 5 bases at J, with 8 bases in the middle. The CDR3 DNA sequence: TGTGCCAGTAGTATAGCAGATCGGGAGACCCAGTACTTC. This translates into CASSIADRETQYF.